One T cell receptor (beta chain) is described in this entry. The antigen remains undetermined. The data were taken from a study of CD8 T cells in ankylosing spondylitis. Study-level results: A TCR beta motif of several highly homologous variants appeared characteristic of ankylosing spondylitis blood. Earlier literature documents some of the motif variants in reactive arthritis synovial fluid and blood.

The CDR3 has 13 residues. V was pared by 6 bases and J by 7 bases, with 13 bases between. CDR1 and CDR2 (germline): MDHEN, SYDVKM. TCR beta libraries were made by quantitative 5'-RACE with molecular barcodes. TCRdb ran MiXCR on the 5' RACE reads and lists one entry per CDR3 protein. The sample lists around 390,000 distinct CDR3 sequences, around 20% occurring once. The genes are TRBV28 and TRBJ2-1; perhaps TRBD2 as D (5 bases). The clonotype was recovered from a male donor with ankylosing spondylitis. Source material: blood, either unsorted or a sorted T cell fraction (not recorded which). The CDR3 sequence is CASRRTARNEQFF. CDR3 coding DNA: TGTGCCAGCAGGAGGACTGCTAGGAATGAGCAGTTCTTC.